This entry concerns a single T cell receptor (beta chain). This receptor's antigen is unknown. There are no base qualities to consult, and no much larger clone falls within one base. This entry is derived from a study of shared clonotypes between healthy human individuals (dated by TCRdb to 2018 to 2021). Background on the whole study: The cohort included a few men and a couple of women between 18 and 49 years of age. Per donor, three plates each were used for CD4 naive and CD4 memory, two for CD8 naive, and one for CD8 memory. To estimate repertoire size and how much clonotypes are shared between individuals, the study performed deep sequencing of blood TCR repertoires from a few healthy adults. Per donor, leukapheresis produced somewhere between about 0.85 and 8.9 billion PBMCs. Different laboratories and diverse techniques were used to prepare libraries and sequence TCR repertoires, to increase sequencing depth and limit assay-specific biases. Findings and caveats that apply to the study as a whole: Sampling was restricted to blood, and TCR repertoires in tissue are likely to differ from TCR repertoires in blood. Across several donors, roughly 5% of naive CD4, roughly 3.8% of naive CD8, roughly 2.2% of memory CD4, and over 0.35% of memory CD8 clonotypes were shared. Because the study included only a small number of donors, the genetic and exposure-history diversity represented was limited. Higher generation probabilities were observed for clonotypes shared by all four sorted-subset donors than for non-shared clonotypes. Estimated clonotype richness was generally larger for naive than for memory subsets. Pairwise subsampling led to the expectation that sequencing depth would affect the degree of clonotype sharing among donors. Incomplete sequencing was indicated by rarefaction of sorted-subset datasets, despite the large sequencing depth.

The CDR3 covers 17 residues, taking in both the cysteine and the phenylalanine. Only the CDR3 part of the read is kept: 51 bases, read in frame from the first base. From a lookup of the germline V gene, CDR1 and CDR2 are KGHSH and LQKENI. V was cut back by 6 bases and J by 0 bases, leaving a gap of 15 bases between them. TCR CDR3 regions were amplified from genomic DNA by multiplex PCR using the deep immunoSEQ assay. Extracted genomic DNA from each cell subset was spread evenly across all wells of several immunoSEQ 96-well plates, with each plate serving as a replicate. Each replicate PCR for sorted subsets received around 210 ng genomic DNA, equal to 30,000 or so T cell genomes. The purified libraries were quantified using a Qubit 3.0 fluorometer, sized with a Bioanalyzer 2100, and then quantified again using the KAPA Library Quantification kit. Every immunoSEQ 96-well plate was sequenced on a separate single-read 150-cycle Illumina NextSeq 550 flow cell. Per the authors' processing: Because the immunoSEQ output included only junctional sequences and no quality scores, the filtering could not be the same as the filtering used for full-length reads. To assign V/J genes and CDR3, sequences were annotated against IMGT germline references using PyIR, a Python wrapper for IgBLAST v1.9. Reads with weak V/J assignments (E-value above 1e-6), missing CDR3, stop codons, out-of-frame junctions, or ambiguous translated residues were removed. V3J clonotypes were defined as sequences sharing an identical inferred V gene, J gene, and CDR3 amino acid sequence. To compute the percentage overlap between repertoires, the number of shared unique clonotypes was divided by the size of the smaller repertoire. Repertoire richness was assessed with RTK rarefaction, the Chao1 estimator, and Recon v2.1 estimates of unobserved clonotypes. Generation probabilities for all TCRbeta clonotypes obtained by the gDNA method from a handful of donors were computed using OLGA. TCRdb stores this immuneACCESS table with in-frame sequences only. Part of the clones is absent; in the studies checked, under half of the shortfall reflects unresolved V genes, and no reason is known for the rest. Clone size and V and J calls were adopted from that table, with D and trimming inferred from the DNA. In all, the sample holds 2.5 million or so clones, and just over 90% of those were seen once. Clones ranked in the top ten supply roughly 0.14% of the sample.

Donors were healthy HIV-negative adults with no recently reported acute infections or vaccinations. Every donor was a Caucasian adult residing in Nashville, Tennessee, USA. CD4+ T cells were enriched by magnetic negative selection, after which naive cells were positively selected on CD45RA and the negative fraction was taken as the memory subset. Blood was collected by leukapheresis, and PBMCs were isolated by Ficoll-Histopaque density gradient centrifugation and then cryopreserved in liquid nitrogen vapor phase. Analytical flow cytometry was used to check the purity and quantity of each magnetically sorted T cell population. From each sorted fraction, genomic DNA was isolated and quantified by UV absorbance on a Nanodrop 2000c.

The chain links TRBV18 with TRBJ1-6; no confident D gene assignment can be made. The sample comprised naive CD4+ T cells sorted from blood. What the cell subset or site label conveys for this sample: CD45RA+ positively selected. This receptor was obtained from a man between 18 and 29 years old in good health. At the DNA level, the sequence is TGTGCCAGCTCCTCCACAGCTCCGAGCTCCTATAATTCACCCCTCCACTTT. Its translation reads: CASSSTAPSSYNSPLHF. The entire variable domain, with the stretches around the CDR3 drawn from the reference TRBV18 and TRBJ1-6 proteins, is NAGVMQNPRHLVRRRGQEARLRCSPMKGHSHVYWYRQLPEEGLKFMVYLQKENIIDESGMPKERFSAEFPKEGPSILRIQQVVRGDSAAYFCASSSTAPSSYNSPLHFGNGTRLTVT.